These 21 T cell receptor beta chains were sequenced from one sample in a study of T cells after yellow fever vaccination. TCRdb re-analysed the 5' RACE reads in MiXCR, keeping a single row per CDR3 protein. The sample consists of about 340,000 distinct CDR3 sequences, 8.7% of them appearing once. The source material was PBMCs, sampled on the day of the first yellow fever vaccination. These receptor sequences come from a man younger than 35 who received the YFV17D yellow fever vaccine.

V is TRBV6-1 and J is TRBJ1-1; TRBD1 aligns across 10 bases. The J segment lost 0 bases and the V segment lost 7 bases, leaving 2 bases of the junction unmatched. The germline V gene has CDR1 MNHNS and CDR2 SASEGT. The length of the CDR3 is 14 residues. The CDR3 coding sequence is TGTGCCAGCAACGGACAGGGGGTGAACACTGAAGCTTTCTTT. Its protein is CASNGQGVNTEAFF.

This clonotype was seen repeatedly, ten times or more. V usage is TRBV7-2 and J usage is TRBJ2-7, with a weak D call TRBD2 (6 bases). Germline values: CDR1 SGHTA, CDR2 FQGNSA. The CDR3 is 15 residues long. The germline V and J ends were trimmed by 2 bases and 6 bases, with 17 bases remaining between them. CDR3 region: CASSLNGLGSGEQYF. CDR3 bases: TGTGCCAGCAGCTTAAATGGTCTCGGGAGCGGCGAGCAGTACTTC.

Many counts were recorded for this clonotype. The rearrangement links TRBV6-2 or TRBV6-3 to TRBJ2-2; D ambiguous. Germline lookup yields CDR1 MNHEY and CDR2 SVGEGT. The V end was cut by 7 bases, the J end by 0 bases, with 12 bases between. The CDR3 sequence is 15 residues long. CDR3 DNA: TGTGCCAGCACGGACGCCCTGCCGAACACCGGGGAGCTGTTTTTT. It encodes CASTDALPNTGELFF.

The table lists this clonotype with a few counts. At one end, the junction sequence differs from germline, possibly due to a read error. The rearrangement uses TRBV12-3 or TRBV12-4 and TRBJ2-7, with D possibly matching TRBD2 (7 bases). CDR3 length equals 12 residues. This CDR3 is CASTLGGAEQYF. For the CDR3, the DNA is TGTGCCAGCACTTTAGGGGGGGCCGAGCAGTACTTC.

This clonotype showed up just a few times. The rearrangement joins TRBV12-3 or TRBV12-4 to TRBJ1-6; a weak D match, TRBD1 (6 bases). V lost 7 bases, J lost 6 bases, and 16 bases lay in between. The CDR3 runs to 15 residues. This chain's CDR3 is CASTGGGNTNSPLHF. For the CDR3, the DNA is TGTGCCAGCACGGGGGGGGGCAACACTAATTCACCCCTCCACTTT.

In its sample, this clonotype was seen many times. The chain couples TRBV5-6 to TRBJ2-7; D ambiguous. Germline CDR1 reads SGHDT; CDR2 reads YYEEEE. V shed 2 bases and J shed 6 bases, with 9 bases lying between them. The CDR3 is made up of 12 amino acids. The chain's CDR3 is CASSLTTIEQYF. Written as DNA, the CDR3 is TGTGCCAGCAGCTTAACCACAATCGAGCAGTACTTC.

This clonotype was seen more than once but under ten times. The chain is built from TRBV19 and TRBJ2-7, with D uncertain. V shed 3 bases and J shed 5 bases, with 11 bases lying between them. Germline V gene lookup returns CDR1 LNHDA and CDR2 SQIVND (reference sequence). The CDR3 has 13 amino acids. DNA of the CDR3: TGTGCCAGTAGTATCACCCTTGGGAACGAGCAGTACGTC. It encodes CASSITLGNEQYV.

This clonotype came up a few times. The genes are TRBV11-2 and TRBJ2-5, with TRBD1 as a possible D gene (6 bases). The CDR3 is 14 residues long. Looked up from germline, CDR1 is SGHAT and CDR2 is FQNNGV. Trimming stripped 5 bases from V and 4 bases from J, with 14 bases between. The chain's CDR3 is CASSRVGQTETQYF. CDR3 nucleotide sequence: TGTGCCAGCAGCCGGGTCGGACAGACAGAGACCCAGTACTTC.

This clonotype was observed at least ten times. The rearrangement uses TRBV6-1 and TRBJ1-2; TRBD1 aligns across 10 bases. Germline CDR1 MNHNS, CDR2 SASEGT. Trimming at V came to 6 bases and at J to 8 bases, leaving 6 bases not matched to a gene. This CDR3 has 13 amino acids. The CDR3 DNA reads as TGTGCCAGCAGCAGGGGACAGGGGTTAGGCTACACCTTC. Its translation is CASSRGQGLGYTF.

The chain's CDR3 is CASSLGEVGQPQHF. The CDR3 DNA follows: TGTGCCAGCAGCTTAGGGGAGGTGGGTCAGCCCCAGCATTTT. This chain connects TRBV7-2 to TRBJ1-5, with D hard to call. Trimming took off 1 base at V and 6 bases at J, with 10 bases between the two ends. The germline V gene has CDR1 SGHTA and CDR2 FQGNSA. CDR3 size: 14 residues.

V usage is TRBV4-2 and J usage is TRBJ2-2; D tentatively fits TRBD1 or TRBD2 (6 bases each). Germline assignment: CDR1 LGHNA and CDR2 YNFKEQ. Trimming removed 2 bases at V and 0 bases at J, with 7 bases between. This CDR3 has 15 amino acids. In DNA form, the CDR3 reads TGTGCCAGCAGCCAAAGGGGGGCGAACACCGGGGAGCTGTTTTTT. Its translation: CASSQRGANTGELFF.

This clonotype appeared a few times. The chain recombines TRBV6-5 with TRBJ1-5; 8 bases align to TRBD1. The CDR3 extends over 15 amino acids. J gave up 2 bases and V 0 bases, and 0 bases lay outside the gene matches. Germline V CDR1 and CDR2: MNHEY, SVGAGI. CDR3 DNA sequence: TGTGCCAGCAGTTACTCGGACAGGGGCAATCAGCCCCAGCATTTT. This codes for CASSYSDRGNQPQHF.

This clonotype occurred a few times. This chain uses TRBV7-9 with TRBJ1-4, with TRBD1 as a possible D gene (5 bases). Germline V gives CDR1 SEHNR, CDR2 FQNEAQ (reference sequence). CDR3 size: 15 residues. V lost 8 bases and J lost 7, with 20 bases in between. The CDR3 protein is CASGLGTYDGEKLFF. CDR3 in DNA: TGTGCCAGCGGGCTCGGGACCTACGATGGTGAAAAACTGTTTTTT.

This clonotype has ten or more counts. This chain uses TRBV5-1 with TRBJ2-3; 8 bases line up with TRBD2. CDR1 and CDR2 from the germline V gene are SGHRS and YFSETQ. The CDR3 has 16 amino acids. The trim removed 1 base at V and 3 bases at J, leaving 7 bases unmatched. Here the CDR3 reads CASSLYERGKTDTQYF. The CDR3 nucleotides are TGCGCCAGCAGCTTGTATGAGCGGGGGAAAACAGATACGCAGTATTTT.

The chain uses TRBV28 and TRBJ1-5; a weak D match, TRBD1 (5 bases). Germline V lookup: CDR1 MDHEN, CDR2 SYDVKM. Trimming removed 8 bases from V and 11 bases from J, with 25 bases in between. The CDR3 contains 15 residues. The CDR3 bases are TGTGCCAGCGATTCTGGGGGTTATGCAATCATGGCCCAGCATTTT. This codes for CASDSGGYAIMAQHF.

This clonotype has more than one count but fewer than ten. The V call is TRBV24-1, the J call TRBJ1-2, with TRBD1 matching over 7 bases. The CDR3 extends over 13 amino acids. With V trimmed by 9 bases and J by 3 bases, 6 bases remained unmatched. From germline, CDR1 is KGHDR and CDR2 SFDVKD. The CDR3 DNA sequence: TGTGCCACCTCAGGGGGATGGTACTATGGCTACACCTTC. Its protein product is CATSGGWYYGYTF.

This clonotype came up a few times. The V gene is TRBV28, the J gene TRBJ1-5, with D tentatively TRBD1 (6 bases). V lost 4 bases, J lost 6 bases, and 16 bases lay in between. In germline, CDR1 is MDHEN, CDR2 SYDVKM. The CDR3 covers 15 residues. This CDR3 reads CASSYLTGAGQPQHF. The CDR3 DNA is TGTGCCAGCAGTTACCTCACGGGGGCGGGTCAGCCCCAGCATTTT.

The chain links TRBV20-1 to TRBJ2-1; D remains ambiguous. The CDR3 has 11 residues. Germline V gene data show CDR1 as DFQATT and CDR2 as SNEGSKA (reference sequence). V gave up 6 bases and J gave up 7 bases, with 10 bases separating them. The CDR3 loop reads CSAEPVNEQFF. CDR3 in DNA: TGCAGTGCCGAACCTGTGAATGAGCAGTTCTTC.

J is TRBJ1-1 and V is TRBV5-1; D is perhaps TRBD1 (5 bases). The germline gives CDR1 SGHRS, CDR2 YFSETQ. This CDR3 spans 14 amino acids. V lost 6 bases, J lost 4 bases, and 16 bases lay in between. CDR3 nucleotide sequence: TGCGCCAGCAACCCAACTTACAGGACCACTGAAGCTTTCTTT. It specifies CASNPTYRTTEAFF.

The CDR3 sequence is CASSQVSPLSGGLTWGGKTQYF. As DNA, the CDR3 is TGCGCCAGCAGCCAAGTGTCGCCCCTTAGCGGGGGCTTAACTTGGGGCGGAAAGACCCAGTACTTC. This chain links TRBV4-1 with TRBJ2-5; 9 bases agree with TRBD2. Trimming took 1 base from V and 6 from J; bases not matched to a gene: 27. This CDR3 has 22 amino acids. Germline V CDR1 and CDR2: MGHRA, YSYEKL.

This clonotype has a handful of counts. The V and J genes are TRBV7-8 and TRBJ2-5, with 11 bases matching TRBD2. CDR1 is SGHVS and CDR2 is FQNEAQ in the germline V gene. Unmatched junction bases numbered 6, after V lost 5 bases and J lost 1 base. The CDR3 is made up of 16 amino acids. The chain's CDR3 is CASSTRLAGSQETQYF. CDR3 nucleotides: TGTGCCAGCAGCACCCGACTAGCGGGGAGCCAAGAGACCCAGTACTTC.